One sample yielded the 23 T cell receptor beta chains listed below, sequenced in a study of blood T cell repertoires in COVID-19. This table comes from immunoSEQ multiplex PCR, and its TCRdb copy is limited to in-frame clones, with some not included. The sample carries 90,000 to 100,000 clones, about four fifths recorded once. The sequenced sample consisted of peripheral blood. These receptors were taken from a man between 65 and 85 years old with acute or convalescent COVID-19.

The chain links TRBV13 to TRBJ2-7; D might be TRBD1 (6 bases). Germline V gene sequence: CDR1 PRHDT, CDR2 FYEKMQ (reference sequence). V gave up 5 bases and J gave up 7 bases, with 15 bases separating them. The CDR3 has 13 amino acids. CDR3 nucleotide sequence: TGTGCCAGCAGCCTCGTCGGGACACAGGAGCAGTACTTC. It translates to CASSLVGTQEQYF.

This clone showed up just a few times. This rearrangement joins TRBV2 to TRBJ1-1, with a tentative D call TRBD1 (6 bases). Germline values: CDR1 SNHLY, CDR2 FYNNEI. The V end lost 8 bases, the J end lost 1 base, and 14 bases lay between the germline ends. The CDR3 length is 14 residues. The CDR3 here is CASHRAAANTEAFF. CDR3 nucleotides: TGTGCCAGCCACAGGGCAGCAGCGAACACTGAAGCTTTCTTT. The complete variable domain, with remaining parts taken from reference TRBV2 and TRBJ1-1, reads EPEVTQTPSHQVTQMGQEVILRCVPISNHLYFYWYRQILGQKVEFLVSFYNNEISEKSEIFDDQFSVERPDGSNFTLKIRSTKLEDSAMYFCASHRAAANTEAFFGQGTRLTVV.

This clone occurred a few times. V gene TRBV30 combines with J gene TRBJ2-7; D gene uncertain. The germline gives CDR1 GTSNPN, CDR2 SVGIG (reference sequence). V lost 2 bases, J lost 2 bases, and 7 bases lay in between. The CDR3 is 12 residues long. The CDR3 region is CAWSTATYEQYF. In DNA, the CDR3 is TGTGCCTGGAGTACCGCGACCTACGAGCAGTACTTC.

The J gene is TRBJ1-5, the V gene TRBV3-1 (or the pseudogene TRBV3-2); a weak D match, TRBD1 (5 bases). Germline CDR1 and CDR2: LGHDT and YNNKEL (reference sequence). V gave up 5 bases and J gave up 5 bases, with 13 bases separating them. The CDR3 sequence is 14 residues long. CDR3 amino acids: CASSLQGEDQPQHF. CDR3 nucleotides: TGTGCCAGCAGCTTGCAGGGTGAGGATCAGCCCCAGCATTTT.

V and J are TRBV21-1 and TRBJ2-7; TRBD1 reflects the table's D call only, with no check against the DNA. TRBV21-1 is a pseudogene segment. CDR3 length: 15 residues. The CDR3 is CASIQTTGMGYGQHF. In DNA form, the CDR3 reads TGTGCCAGCATCCAAACGACAGGGATGGGATACGGGCAGCACTTC.

This clone was seen a single time. The genes are TRBV6-5 and TRBJ2-7; D is perhaps TRBD1 (5 bases). V lost 7 bases, J lost 1 base, and 14 bases lay in between. Germline CDR1 reads MNHEY; CDR2 reads SVGAGI. This CDR3 is built from 14 residues. CDR3 loop: CASTVGLTSYEQYF. Here the CDR3 DNA reads TGTGCCAGCACGGTGGGGCTAACTTCCTACGAGCAGTACTTC.

V gene TRBV27 combines with J gene TRBJ1-1, with TRBD1 identical over 7 bases. In germline, CDR1 is MNHEY, CDR2 SMNVEV (reference sequence). Losses at the gene ends were 4 bases for V and 0 bases for J; bases not matched to a gene: 5. CDR3 length equals 15 residues. The CDR3 sequence: CASSSRQGMNTEAFF. CDR3 coding DNA: TGTGCCAGCAGTTCCCGACAGGGAATGAACACTGAAGCTTTCTTT.

The V and J genes are TRBV6-5 and TRBJ1-3, with D hard to call. The V gene's germline CDR1 is MNHEY and CDR2 SVGAGI. This CDR3 has 16 residues. The V gene lost 4 bases and the J gene lost 0 bases, with 13 bases spanning the gap. The DNA for the CDR3 is TGTGCCAGCAGTTCTATCCCTGAGAGCTCTGGAAACACCATATATTTT. Its protein is CASSSIPESSGNTIYF.

The chain has TRBV11-2 and TRBJ1-1; TRBD1 matches at 7 bases. After removal of 2 bases from V and 5 bases from J, the junction contained 5 bases not matched to a gene. CDR1 and CDR2 from the germline V gene are SGHAT and FQNNGV. This CDR3 has 14 amino acids. CDR3 region: CASSLLTGLTEAFF. CDR3 sequence (DNA): TGTGCCAGCAGCTTATTGACAGGGCTTACTGAAGCTTTCTTT.

The V and J genes are TRBV7-9 and TRBJ2-7, with D possibly being TRBD1 (6 bases). This CDR3 region has 12 residues. In germline, CDR1 is SEHNR, CDR2 FQNEAQ (reference sequence). The V gene lost 5 bases and the J gene lost 4 bases, with 9 bases spanning the gap. This CDR3 reads CASSLQGYEQYF. As DNA, the CDR3 is TGTGCCAGCAGCCTTCAGGGGTACGAGCAGTACTTC.

A word on this clone: Other DNA variants within this sample encode the same CDR3. The chain carries TRBV9 and TRBJ2-5, with D possibly being TRBD2 (7 bases). The CDR3 runs to 14 residues. V was pared by 3 bases and J by 1 base, with 10 bases between. Germline-derived CDR1 and CDR2 are SGDLS and YYNGEE. The CDR3 protein is CASSGGGPQETQYF. The CDR3 DNA reads as TGTGCCAGCAGCGGGGGGGGCCCCCAAGAGACCCAGTACTTC.

V and J are TRBV25-1 and TRBJ2-2; 8 bases are a match to TRBD2. Germline assignment: CDR1 MGHDK and CDR2 SYGVNS. V gave up 7 bases and J gave up 5 bases; unmatched junction bases: 6. CDR3 size: 14 residues. Here the CDR3 DNA reads TGTGCCAGCACGAACACGGGAGGGACCGGGGAGCTGTTTTTT. Amino acids: CASTNTGGTGELFF.

In its sample, this clone was seen a few times. The chain combines TRBV28 with TRBJ1-4; no definite D call. Germline V gives CDR1 MDHEN, CDR2 SYDVKM. The CDR3 totals 14 residues. Between the trimmed V and J ends, which lost 2 bases and 3 bases, there was a span of 7 bases. The DNA of the CDR3 is TGTGCCAGCAGTTTAGGAGGGTCTAATGAAAAACTGTTTTTT. This codes for CASSLGGSNEKLFF. Combining the CDR3 with reference TRBV28 and TRBJ1-4 gives the whole variable domain DVKVTQSSRYLVKRTGEKVFLECVQDMDHENMFWYRQDPGLGLRLIYFSYDVKMKEKGDIPEGYSVSREKKERFSLILESASTNQTSMYLCASSLGGSNEKLFFGSGTQLSVL.

As to this clone: An end of the junction does not agree with germline; a read error may underlie this. V is TRBV7-7 and J is TRBJ2-7; 7 nucleotides align to TRBD1. Germline-derived CDR1 and CDR2 are SSHAT and FNYEAQ (reference sequence). This CDR3 has 14 amino acids. CDR3 amino acids: CASSLGGQDLEQYF. In nucleotides, the CDR3 is TGTGCTAGCAGCTTAGGTGGACAGGACTTAGAGCAGTACTTC.

V and J are TRBV19 and TRBJ2-7; 10 bases agree with TRBD1. CDR3 length equals 16 residues. Germline V lookup: CDR1 LNHDA, CDR2 SQIVND (reference sequence). With V trimmed by 2 bases and J by 6 bases, 10 bases remained unmatched. The CDR3 bases are TGTGCCAGTAGTATACCGGCTGGGGACAGGGGACTCGAGCAGTACTTC. It yields the protein CASSIPAGDRGLEQYF.

The rearrangement uses TRBV28 and TRBJ2-7, with D possibly matching TRBD1 (6 bases). Trimming removed 10 bases at V and 1 base at J, with 14 bases between. Per the germline V gene, CDR1 is MDHEN and CDR2 is SYDVKM. The CDR3 extends over 13 amino acids. This CDR3 reads CATATGRSYEQYF. The CDR3 region has the DNA TGTGCCACCGCCACAGGGAGATCCTACGAGCAGTACTTC.

A word on this clone: Germline and junction disagree at one end, which may indicate a read error. The gene calls are TRBV5-1 and TRBJ2-1, with 14 bases lining up with TRBD2. Germline values: CDR1 SGHRS, CDR2 YFSETQ. The CDR3 extends over 15 amino acids. For the CDR3, the DNA is TGCGCCAGCAGATTGGGACTAGCGGGAGTGGGTGAGCAGTTCTTC. Amino acid sequence: CASRLGLAGVGEQFF.

The V call is TRBV5-1, the J call TRBJ2-4; perhaps TRBD2 as D (5 bases). The V gene's germline CDR1 is SGHRS and CDR2 YFSETQ. This CDR3 comprises 13 residues. Trimming left V 7 bases short and J 7 bases short, with 15 bases between. The CDR3 loop reads CASRDREWNIQYF. CDR3 DNA sequence: TGCGCCAGCCGAGATCGGGAATGGAACATTCAGTACTTC.

This chain uses TRBV4-3 with TRBJ1-2, with TRBD1 identical over 7 bases. J lost 5 bases, V lost 0 bases, and 15 bases had no gene match. This CDR3 is built from 18 residues. Germline-derived CDR1 and CDR2 are LGHNA and YSLEER. The CDR3: CASSQERGNGQANYGYTF. The CDR3, as DNA: TGCGCCAGCAGCCAAGAGCGCGGTAATGGACAGGCGAATTATGGCTACACCTTC.

The chain carries TRBV15 and TRBJ1-2; D is undetermined. Germline lookup yields CDR1 LNHNV and CDR2 YYDKDF (reference sequence). Deletions cut 0 bases from V and 7 bases from J, with 9 bases between. This CDR3 region has 13 residues. DNA for the CDR3: TGTGCCACCAGCAGAGATCGGCGGCTTGGCTACACCTTC. Its translation is CATSRDRRLGYTF.

This chain joins TRBV9 and TRBJ2-3; 9 positions match TRBD1. CDR1 and CDR2 from the germline V gene are SGDLS and YYNGEE. V dropped 0 bases and J dropped 4; count of bases not matched to a gene: 6. The CDR3 is 16 residues long. The CDR3 is CASSVDRRQGADTQYF. As DNA, the CDR3 is TGTGCCAGCAGCGTAGATCGGAGACAGGGGGCAGATACGCAGTATTTT.

This clone was detected a few times. This sample includes further DNA sequences coding for the same CDR3. As DNA, the CDR3 is TGTGCCAGCAGCTTAGCTTCTAGCGGCTCCTACGAGCAGTACTTC. This gives the protein CASSLASSGSYEQYF. This chain connects TRBV11-3 to TRBJ2-7; 7 bases agree with TRBD2. Losses at the gene ends were 1 base for V and 0 bases for J; bases not matched to a gene: 3. The CDR3 has 15 residues. Germline CDR1 reads SGHNT; CDR2 reads YENEEA. The full variable domain, rest sourced from reference TRBV11-3 and TRBJ2-7, is EAGVVQSPRYKIIEKKQPVAFWCNPISGHNTLYWYLQNLGQGPELLIRYENEEAVDDSQLPKDRFSAERLKGVDSTLKIQPAELGDSAVYLCASSLASSGSYEQYFGPGTRLTVT.

The chain uses TRBV6-5 and TRBJ1-6; 8 bases match TRBD1. CDR3 length equals 14 residues. Germline V lookup: CDR1 MNHEY, CDR2 SVGAGI. V shed 2 bases and J 9 bases; nucleotides not matched to a gene: 3. CDR3 sequence (DNA): TGTGCCAGCAGTTACGGGCAGGGGGCTTCACCCCTCCACTTT. Amino acid sequence: CASSYGQGASPLHF.